These 27 T cell receptor beta chains were all obtained from the same sample, sequenced in a study of beta chain features in type 1 diabetes. Points from the study as a whole: Moderate but significant shortening of TCRB CDR3s was recorded in all four CD4+ subsets from Type 1 diabetes patients.

These receptors are not linked to any known antigen. Expressed TCRB transcripts were sequenced, since all the RNA that had been isolated was reverse transcribed. TCRdb keeps only in-frame clones here, not all; method: immunoSEQ multiplex PCR. Among over 150,000 clones, less than 9.5% were seen once, and the ten largest hold 0.94%. Sequences were obtained from central memory CD4+ T cells from blood. These receptors all come from a woman in her 40s with type 1 diabetes.

This clone showed up just a few times. The V call is TRBV9, the J call TRBJ1-2; the D gene is possibly TRBD1 (5 bases). V dropped 5 bases and J dropped 2 bases, with 16 bases sitting between them. Per the germline V gene, CDR1 is SGDLS and CDR2 is YYNGEE. There are 15 residues in the CDR3. This CDR3 reads CASRGRSGENYGYTF. The CDR3 region has the DNA TGTGCCAGCAGGGGTCGATCGGGGGAGAACTATGGCTACACCTTC. Based on the CDR3 plus reference TRBV9 and TRBJ1-2, the full variable domain is DSGVTQTPKHLITATGQRVTLRCSPRSGDLSVYWYQQSLDQGLQFLIQYYNGEERAKGNILERFSAQQFPDLHSELNLSSLELGDSALYFCASRGRSGENYGYTFGSGTRLTVV.

This clone has a handful of counts. The rearrangement joins TRBV9 to TRBJ1-3; D unclear. The CDR3 runs to 15 residues. Per the germline V gene, CDR1 is SGDLS and CDR2 is YYNGEE. V lost 3 bases, J lost 0 bases, and 10 bases lay in between. In DNA, the CDR3 is TGTGCCAGCAGCGGACTCCGGAGCTCTGGAAACACCATATATTTT. Translated: CASSGLRSSGNTIYF.

This clone turned up a few times. The chain is built from TRBV19 and TRBJ1-5; perhaps TRBD1 as D (5 bases). CDR3 length: 13 amino acids. Trimming stripped 10 bases from V and 3 bases from J, with 13 bases between. Germline lookup yields CDR1 LNHDA and CDR2 SQIVND (reference sequence). In DNA, the CDR3 is TGTGCCACCTCGGACACTCCCAATCAGCCCCAGCATTTT. Its translation: CATSDTPNQPQHF.

This clone was observed a handful of times. The V call is TRBV30, the J call TRBJ2-7; a possible D gene is TRBD2 (5 bases). Germline V gene data show CDR1 as GTSNPN and CDR2 as SVGIG (reference sequence). The V gene lost 2 bases and the J gene lost 3 bases, with 11 bases spanning the gap. The CDR3 runs to 13 residues. The CDR3 protein is CAWSKGVHYEQYF. CDR3 DNA sequence: TGTGCCTGGAGTAAGGGAGTACACTACGAGCAGTACTTC.

This clone came up a few times. This chain links TRBV9 with TRBJ2-5; no reliable D call. V was pared by 3 bases and J by 4 bases, with 16 bases between. The CDR3 runs 15 residues. Germline values: CDR1 SGDLS, CDR2 YYNGEE. For the CDR3, the DNA is TGTGCCAGCAGCGCCGCCCCTACCGCCGGAGAGACCCAGTACTTC. Translated: CASSAAPTAGETQYF.

The rearrangement uses TRBV4-2 and TRBJ1-4; 7 bases map to TRBD1. This CDR3 is 16 amino acids long. Germline V gene sequence: CDR1 LGHNA, CDR2 YNFKEQ. Losses at the gene ends were 1 base for V and 2 bases for J; bases not matched to a gene: 4. This CDR3 reads CASSQVPGQTNEKLFF. CDR3 sequence (DNA): TGTGCCAGCAGCCAAGTTCCGGGACAGACTAATGAAAAACTGTTTTTT.

This clone showed up just a few times. The genes are TRBV7-9 and TRBJ1-2; D is possibly TRBD1 (5 bases). In germline, CDR1 is SEHNR, CDR2 FQNEAQ (reference sequence). V lost 0 bases, J lost 11 bases, and 16 bases lay in between. The CDR3 has 14 residues. The CDR3 sequence: CASSLATTSPGYTF. For the CDR3, the DNA is TGTGCCAGCAGCTTAGCCACAACATCCCCAGGGTACACCTTC.

This clone was observed at least ten times. The chain's CDR3 is CASSMAVYQPQHF. CDR3 coding DNA: TGTGCCAGTAGTATGGCGGTTTATCAGCCCCAGCATTTT. The J gene is TRBJ1-5, the V gene TRBV19; D is unresolved. This CDR3 spans 13 amino acids. V lost 3 bases, J lost 5 bases, and 8 bases lay in between. The germline CDR1 and CDR2 sequences are LNHDA and SQIVND (reference sequence). Full variable domain (missing parts from reference TRBV19 and TRBJ1-5): DGGITQSPKYLFRKEGQNVTLSCEQNLNHDAMYWYRQDPGQGLRLIYYSQIVNDFQKGDIAEGYSVSREKKESFPLTVTSAQKNPTAFYLCASSMAVYQPQHFGDGTRLSIL.

This clone was observed a few times. This chain uses TRBV29-1 with TRBJ1-4, with 8 bases aligning to TRBD1. J lost 4 bases, V lost 7 bases, and 11 bases had no gene match. CDR3 size: 15 residues. CDR1 is SQVTM and CDR2 is ANQGSEA in the germline V gene. CDR3: CSARQGPALNEKLFF. For the CDR3, the DNA is TGCAGCGCCCGACAGGGGCCGGCCCTTAATGAAAAACTGTTTTTT.

This clone was seen a few times. J is TRBJ2-1 and V is TRBV7-6, with D hard to call. Trimming left V 2 bases short and J 4 bases short, with 15 bases between. This CDR3 region has 16 residues. The V gene's germline CDR1 is SGHVS and CDR2 FNYEAQ. CDR3 residues: CASSLIPALGYNEQFF. CDR3 coding DNA: TGTGCCAGCAGCTTAATCCCCGCACTCGGGTACAATGAGCAGTTCTTC. Together with reference TRBV7-6 and TRBJ2-1, the CDR3 gives the full variable domain: GAGVSQSPRYKVTKRGQDVALRCDPISGHVSLYWYRQALGQGPEFLTYFNYEAQQDKSGLPNDRFSAERPEGSISTLTIQRTEQRDSAMYRCASSLIPALGYNEQFFGPGTRLTVL.

A few counts support this clone. It is likely a read error: a sequence one base away is far more abundant. The chain joins TRBV11-1 to TRBJ2-3, with TRBD2 identical over 11 bases. The CDR3 spans 15 residues. Looked up from germline, CDR1 is SGHAT and CDR2 is FQDESV (reference sequence). J was trimmed by 1 base and V by 5 bases; bases with no gene match: 2. In nucleotides, the CDR3 is TGTGCCAGCAGCCCGGGACTAGCGGGCACAGATACGCAGTATTTT. Translation gives CASSPGLAGTDTQYF.

This clone has more than one count but fewer than ten. In this CDR3 the conserved last residue, phenylalanine or tryptophan, is missing, so a read error is likely. The DNA is left out, because the CDR3 cannot be placed on it with certainty; the CDR3 is given as TCRdb lists it. This chain connects TRBV7-9 to TRBJ1-4. CDR1 is SEHNR and CDR2 is FQNEAQ in the germline V gene (reference sequence). With termini counted, the CDR3 has 11 amino acids. This CDR3 is CASSLREDYAI.

In its sample, this clone was seen a few times. The genes are TRBV5-1 and TRBJ2-7; maybe TRBD2 (6 bases). CDR3 size: 14 residues. The germline V gene encodes CDR1 SGHRS and CDR2 YFSETQ. Trimming removed 2 bases from V and 1 base from J, with 10 bases in between. CDR3 in amino acids: CASSFGGNSYEQYF. CDR3 coding DNA: TGCGCCAGCAGCTTCGGCGGGAATTCCTACGAGCAGTACTTC. Full variable domain (missing parts from reference TRBV5-1 and TRBJ2-7): KAGVTQTPRYLIKTRGQQVTLSCSPISGHRSVSWYQQTPGQGLQFLFEYFSETQRNKGNFPGRFSGRQFSNSRSEMNVSTLELGDSALYLCASSFGGNSYEQYFGPGTRLTVT.

V gene TRBV29-1 combines with J gene TRBJ2-3; the match to TRBD2 covers 8 bases. This CDR3 is 18 amino acids long. CDR1 SQVTM and CDR2 ANQGSEA come from the germline V gene. V lost 1 base, J lost 0 bases, and 12 bases stayed unmatched. The CDR3: CSVEARAGGEGSTDTQYF. The CDR3 coding sequence is TGCAGCGTTGAAGCTCGGGCGGGGGGTGAGGGTAGCACAGATACGCAGTATTTT.

V gene TRBV19 combines with J gene TRBJ1-1, with D hard to call. Germline V gene lookup returns CDR1 LNHDA and CDR2 SQIVND (reference sequence). The CDR3 spans 14 residues. The V end was cut by 4 bases, the J end by 6 bases, with 15 bases between. The CDR3 sequence: CASSTAARHSEAFF. Here the CDR3 DNA reads TGTGCCAGTAGTACAGCCGCCAGGCACTCTGAAGCTTTCTTT.

V gene TRBV4-1 combines with J gene TRBJ1-5; possible D gene TRBD1, 5 bases. The CDR3 is 17 residues long. V lost 1 base, J lost 6 bases, and 19 bases lay in between. Germline V gene data show CDR1 as MGHRA and CDR2 as YSYEKL. The CDR3 is CASSQATVGRGTQPQHF. CDR3 bases: TGCGCCAGCAGCCAAGCAACAGTGGGCCGGGGGACTCAGCCCCAGCATTTT.

The chain uses TRBV28 and TRBJ1-1; TRBD1 is a possible D gene (6 bases). The germline CDR1 and CDR2 sequences are MDHEN and SYDVKM. V gave up 6 bases and J gave up 1 base, with 15 bases separating them. This CDR3 is 15 amino acids long. Written as DNA, the CDR3 is TGTGCCAGCAGCGTCTTCGACAGGCCGAACACTGAAGCTTTCTTT. Protein: CASSVFDRPNTEAFF.

V is TRBV11-1 and J is TRBJ2-1; 9 bases fit TRBD2. Germline CDR1 SGHAT, CDR2 FQDESV (reference sequence). After removal of 4 bases from V and 4 bases from J, the junction contained 8 bases not matched to a gene. CDR3 length: 16 amino acids. The CDR3 sequence: CASSSLSSGGYNEQFF. Written as DNA, the CDR3 is TGTGCCAGCAGCTCCCTTTCCAGCGGGGGGTACAATGAGCAGTTCTTC.

Worth noting for this clone: Other nucleotide sequences from this sample produce the same CDR3. This rearrangement joins TRBV5-1 to TRBJ2-1; D uncertain. CDR1 and CDR2 from the germline V gene are SGHRS and YFSETQ. V shed 0 bases and J shed 5 bases, with 6 bases lying between them. CDR3 length: 13 amino acids. This chain's CDR3 is CASSLGQHNEQFF. The CDR3 coding sequence is TGCGCCAGCAGCTTGGGACAACACAATGAGCAGTTCTTC.

The chain couples TRBV19 to TRBJ2-5; the D gene is possibly TRBD2 (5 bases). The CDR3 sequence is 13 residues long. Trimming removed 6 bases at V and 5 bases at J, with 13 bases between. Looked up from germline, CDR1 is LNHDA and CDR2 is SQIVND (reference sequence). The CDR3 DNA reads as TGTGCCAGTAGAGAGGGCCTGCGGGAGACCCAGTACTTC. Translation: CASREGLRETQYF.

This clone was counted a few times. V is TRBV7-3 and J is TRBJ2-1; 7 positions match TRBD2. The CDR3 length is 14 residues. CDR1 and CDR2 (germline): SGHTA, FQGTGA. J gave up 7 bases and V 0 bases, and 3 bases lay outside the gene matches. The CDR3 bases are TGTGCCAGCAGCTTAACACGGGAGGCTAATGAGCAGTTCTTC. Translation: CASSLTREANEQFF.

The chain uses TRBV5-4 and TRBJ2-1; no reliable D call. The CDR3 covers 14 residues. V gave up 3 bases and J gave up 9 bases, with 16 bases separating them. The germline gives CDR1 SGHNT, CDR2 YYREEE (reference sequence). CDR3 sequence reads: CASSSLISGIEQFF. CDR3 in DNA: TGTGCCAGCAGCTCCTTAATCAGTGGCATTGAGCAGTTCTTC.

CDR3 bases: TGTGCCAGCAGCTTTGGAGGGGCCGGCTACACCTTC. Its translation is CASSFGGAGYTF. J is TRBJ1-2 and V is TRBV5-4; a weak D match, TRBD1 (5 bases). V was cut by 2 bases and J by 8 bases, with 10 bases left in between. Germline V CDR1 and CDR2: SGHNT, YYREEE (reference sequence). The CDR3 covers 12 residues.

This clone was observed a few times. The rearrangement uses TRBV27 and TRBJ2-1, with 11 positions matching TRBD2. Germline V gene sequence: CDR1 MNHEY, CDR2 SMNVEV (reference sequence). V shed 7 bases and J 2 bases; nucleotides not matched to a gene: 4. CDR3 length: 15 residues. CDR3: CASIALAGAYNEQFF. CDR3 DNA: TGTGCCAGCATCGCACTAGCGGGGGCCTACAATGAGCAGTTCTTC.

The chain carries TRBV7-9 and TRBJ2-7; TRBD1 matches at 8 bases. There are 17 residues in the CDR3. Per the germline V gene, CDR1 is SEHNR and CDR2 is FQNEAQ (reference sequence). Losses at the gene ends were 1 base for V and 4 bases for J; bases not matched to a gene: 12. CDR3 in amino acids: CASSLGWLQDRVYEQYF. CDR3 in DNA: TGTGCCAGCAGCTTAGGATGGTTACAGGACAGGGTGTACGAGCAGTACTTC.

This clone was detected a few times. The rearrangement joins TRBV4-3 to TRBJ2-1, with 9 bases that match TRBD2. The V gene end was trimmed by 0 bases and the J gene end by 9 bases; junction bases not matched to a gene: 9. CDR3 length: 16 amino acids. The germline V gene encodes CDR1 LGHNA and CDR2 YSLEER. The CDR3 is CASSQEGAGGPSEQFF. CDR3 DNA: TGCGCCAGCAGCCAAGAGGGCGCGGGAGGGCCTAGTGAGCAGTTCTTC.

This clone was observed a few times. The genes are TRBV14 and TRBJ1-5, with D unresolved. The CDR3 is 13 residues long. Trimming shortened V by 4 bases and J by 4 bases, and 8 bases separated the two germline ends. The germline V gene has CDR1 SGHDN and CDR2 FVKESK. The CDR3 loop reads CASSPGWNQPQHF. CDR3 DNA sequence: TGTGCCAGCAGCCCCGGGTGGAATCAGCCCCAGCATTTT.